This TCR beta chain was observed in a study of cytomegalovirus exposure and HLA in healthy donors. Study-wide findings and caveats: Diagnosis of cytomegalovirus status made by the classifier reportedly showed high specificity and sensitivity.

The repertoire was sequenced with immunoSEQ multiplex PCR; TCRdb's copy has only in-frame clones and lacks some. The sample includes 100,000 to 150,000 clones, about 96% of them seen just once. V lost 3 bases and J 0 bases, leaving 9 bases between the germline ends. The CDR3 totals 14 residues. Germline assignment: CDR1 SEHNR and CDR2 FQNEAQ (reference sequence). A remark on this clone: What it binds is not known.

This clonotype was sampled from a man aged 18 to 29 in good health and CMV-seronegative. Material: PBMCs. V and J are TRBV7-9 and TRBJ2-7; D may be TRBD1 (5 bases). CDR3 amino acids: CASSFGAVSYEQYF. DNA of the CDR3: TGTGCCAGCAGCTTTGGGGCAGTCTCCTACGAGCAGTACTTC.